A single sample gave rise to the 10 T cell receptor beta chains below, sequenced in a study of T cell responses to AZD1222 COVID-19 vaccine. Assay: immunoSEQ multiplex PCR; the TCRdb copy retains only in-frame clones and omits some. The sample lists 60,000 to 100,000 clones, about 85% occurring once. This sample comprised peripheral blood, obtained on day 0 of AZD1222 vaccination. Receptor source: an adult in good health.

V gene TRBV11-2 combines with J gene TRBJ1-5, with D maybe TRBD1 (6 bases). Trimming removed 9 bases from V and 1 base from J, with 10 bases in between. The CDR3 totals 13 residues. The germline CDR1 and CDR2 sequences are SGHAT and FQNNGV. CDR3 nucleotides: TGTGCCAGTCAGGGGTTGAGCAATCAGCCCCAGCATTTT. It translates to CASQGLSNQPQHF.

The rearrangement uses TRBV6-6 and TRBJ1-2; 10 positions agree with TRBD1. The CDR3 length is 16 residues. With V trimmed by 0 bases and J by 3 bases, 4 bases remained unmatched. Germline V gene sequence: CDR1 MNHNY, CDR2 SVGAGI (reference sequence). The CDR3 loop reads CASSYSPGQGDYGYTF. The CDR3 coding sequence is TGTGCCAGCAGTTACTCTCCCGGACAGGGGGACTATGGCTACACCTTC.

This chain connects TRBV6-5 to TRBJ2-5; D possibly matches TRBD1 or TRBD2 (7 bases each). CDR3 length: 11 amino acids. The V gene's germline CDR1 is MNHEY and CDR2 SVGAGI. V lost 9 bases to trimming and J lost 5 bases, with 10 bases between them. CDR3 residues: CASQGGETQYF. The CDR3 DNA is TGTGCCAGTCAGGGGGGGGAGACCCAGTACTTC.

The rearrangement links TRBV3-1 (or the pseudogene TRBV3-2) to TRBJ1-5; D might be TRBD1 (6 bases). V lost 1 base and J lost 9, with 10 bases in between. The CDR3 is 13 amino acids. CDR1 LGHDT and CDR2 YNNKEL come from the germline V gene (reference sequence). The CDR3 region has the DNA TGTGCCAGCAGCCAAGGGGACACGCGGCCCCAGCATTTT. Encoded protein: CASSQGDTRPQHF.

The V and J genes are TRBV5-6 and TRBJ1-4; D gene unclear. Trimming removed 4 bases from V and 0 bases from J, with 10 bases in between. The CDR3 has 15 amino acids. Looked up from germline, CDR1 is SGHDT and CDR2 is YYEEEE. CDR3 bases: TGTGCCAGCAGCCTACGGACTACAACTAATGAAAAACTGTTTTTT. Encoded protein: CASSLRTTTNEKLFF.

The rearrangement joins TRBV18 to TRBJ1-2; D call uncertain. V was cut by 3 bases and J by 6 bases, with 5 bases left in between. CDR1 is KGHSH and CDR2 is LQKENI in the germline V gene. This CDR3 is built from 11 residues. The chain's CDR3 is CASSPRDGYTF. The CDR3 DNA sequence: TGTGCCAGCTCACCTCGCGATGGCTACACCTTC.

The chain has TRBV5-1 and TRBJ1-1; D call uncertain. CDR1 is SGHRS, CDR2 YFSETQ, per germline. The CDR3 runs to 13 residues. Trimming removed 0 bases at V and 2 bases at J, with 5 bases between. The CDR3 nucleotides read TGCGCCAGCAGCTTGGGGGAAAACACTGAAGCTTTCTTT. Amino acid sequence: CASSLGENTEAFF.

This chain uses TRBV7-8 with TRBJ1-5; no reliable D call. This CDR3 has 14 amino acids. Trimming shortened V by 1 base and J by 5 bases, and 9 bases separated the two germline ends. Germline loops: CDR1 SGHVS, CDR2 FQNEAQ. The CDR3 nucleotides are TGTGCCAGCAGCTTAGGAGATAGGGATCAGCCCCAGCATTTT. Amino acid sequence: CASSLGDRDQPQHF.

V and J are TRBV18 and TRBJ2-3, with D unresolved. V lost 1 base to trimming and J lost 5 bases, with 13 bases between them. Germline V lookup: CDR1 KGHSH, CDR2 LQKENI. The CDR3 extends over 15 amino acids. Here the CDR3 DNA reads TGTGCCAGCTCACCACGGAGCGATCCGGGAGATACGCAGTATTTT. It yields the protein CASSPRSDPGDTQYF.

The chain employs TRBV2 and TRBJ1-2, with a tentative D call TRBD1 (5 bases). V dropped 9 bases and J dropped 2 bases, with 13 bases sitting between them. Germline V gene lookup returns CDR1 SNHLY and CDR2 FYNNEI. The CDR3 loop spans 13 amino acids. CDR3 in amino acids: CARLTDTNYGYTF. DNA for the CDR3: TGTGCCAGGTTGACAGACACCAACTATGGCTACACCTTC.